The source of this T cell receptor (beta chain) is a study of OX40 agonist ivuxolimab in advanced cancers. Profiling relied on immunoSEQ multiplex PCR, and the TCRdb table lists in-frame clones only, not all of them. The table shows under 70,000 clones, with 75% to 90% occurring only once. V was cut by 1 base and J by 8 bases, with 9 bases left in between. The CDR3 has 13 amino acids. In germline, CDR1 is SGHVS, CDR2 FNYEAQ. The chain employs TRBV7-6 and TRBJ2-1; possibly TRBD1 or TRBD2 for D (5 bases each). Sample: CD4+ or CD8+ T cells sorted from blood, taken in a trial of the OX40 agonist ivuxolimab. This TCR came from an adult with an advanced solid tumor such as melanoma, head and neck, liver or kidney cancer. CDR3 sequence: CASSLEWGYEQFF. CDR3 nucleotide sequence: TGTGCCAGCAGCTTAGAGTGGGGGTATGAGCAGTTCTTC.